Listed below are T cell receptor beta chains from one sample, sequenced in a study of shared clonotypes between healthy human individuals. Repertoires were generated with immunoSEQ multiplex PCR, while TCRdb's copy carries only in-frame clones and drops some. The repertoire has roughly 2,000,000 clones, 80% to 95% of them found once; the top ten carry approximately 1.7%. Specimen: naive CD8+ T cells from PBMCs. Receptor source: a man aged 18 to 30 in good health. Some clones in this sample may be carry-over from other donors' samples. The CDR3 runs from the conserved cysteine through the conserved F or W. The order of the fields is CDR3 protein, CDR3 DNA, clone size, V gene, D gene, J gene. D genes are given only for firm matches. Size tells how often a clone was seen (once, few, many) or the class of an expanded clone, and some rows leave it out.

CASSQGAANTGELFF	TGCGCCAGCAGCCAAGGGGCCGCGAACACCGGGGAGCTGTTTTTT	NA	TRBV4-3	NA	TRBJ2-2
CASSLRVNYGYTF	TGTGCCAGCAGCTTAAGGGTCAACTATGGCTACACCTTC	NA	TRBV11-2	NA	TRBJ1-2
CASRGIANTGELFF	TGTGCCAGCAGAGGGATCGCGAACACCGGGGAGCTGTTTTTT	once	TRBV2	NA	TRBJ2-2
CASNGGGEETQYF	TGTGCCAGCAACGGAGGGGGCGAAGAGACCCAGTACTTC	NA	TRBV27	NA	TRBJ2-5
CASSFGTRTYEQYF	TGTGCCAGCAGCTTTGGAACTAGAACTTACGAGCAGTACTTC	NA	TRBV13	NA	TRBJ2-7
CASSSETDPRGNQPQHF	TGTGCCAGCAGCTCTGAGACGGATCCCAGGGGCAATCAGCCCCAGCATTTT	NA	TRBV7-8	NA	TRBJ1-5
CASTDGGKEAFF	TGTGCCAGCACCGACGGGGGGAAGGAAGCTTTCTTT	once	TRBV27	NA	TRBJ1-1
CASLAGGLPHGYTF	TGTGCCAGCTTGGCCGGGGGTCTTCCCCATGGCTACACCTTC	NA	TRBV2	NA	TRBJ1-2
CATRGSGANVLTF	TGTGCCACCAGGGGCTCTGGGGCCAACGTCCTGACTTTC	NA	TRBV27	NA	TRBJ2-6
CASRPGPGGPQHF	TGTGCCAGCAGGCCGGGCCCAGGGGGGCCCCAGCATTTT	NA	TRBV27	TRBD1	TRBJ1-5
CASSLKFWGGWAETPGAGYEQYF	TGCGCCAGCAGCTTGAAATTTTGGGGCGGCTGGGCAGAGACTCCAGGCGCGGGCTACGAGCAGTACTTC	once	TRBV5-1	NA	TRBJ2-7
CASSGRAEGMSETQYF	TGCGCCAGCAGCGGGCGGGCCGAGGGTATGTCGGAGACCCAGTACTTC	NA	TRBV5-1	NA	TRBJ2-5
CASSQESTHEQYF	TGCGCCAGCAGCCAAGAATCCACCCACGAGCAGTACTTC	NA	TRBV4-3	NA	TRBJ2-7
CASSYSTEYEQYF	TGTGCCAGCAGTTACTCGACGGAGTACGAGCAGTACTTC	NA	TRBV6-5	NA	TRBJ2-7
CASSYPASGISSYEQYF	TGTGCCAGCAGTTACCCCGCTAGCGGGATTAGCTCCTACGAGCAGTACTTC	NA	TRBV28	TRBD2	TRBJ2-7
CASSRTGGSGANVLTF	TGTGCCAGCAGCCGGACAGGGGGCTCTGGGGCCAACGTCCTGACTTTC	once	TRBV7-9	TRBD1	TRBJ2-6
CARSSSRGSEAFF	TGTGCCAGAAGCTCGTCCCGGGGAAGTGAAGCTTTCTTT	NA	TRBV5-3	NA	TRBJ1-1
CASSPDSYNEQFF	TGTGCCAGCAGCCCAGACAGTTACAATGAGCAGTTCTTC	NA	TRBV7-9	NA	TRBJ2-1
CASSPSSVSTAELFF	TGCGCCAGCAGCCCGTCTAGCGTTTCAACCGCGGAGCTGTTTTTT	NA	TRBV4-1	NA	TRBJ2-2
CASSVTLNTEAFF	TGTGCCAGTAGTGTCACATTGAACACTGAAGCTTTCTTT	NA	TRBV19	NA	TRBJ1-1
CASSLTQGGGTQYF	TGCGCCAGCAGCTTGACACAGGGGGGCGGGACCCAGTACTTC	NA	TRBV5-1	TRBD1	TRBJ2-5
CASSPWDSANEKLFF	TGTGCCAGCAGCCCTTGGGACAGCGCTAATGAAAAACTGTTTTTT	NA	TRBV27	TRBD1	TRBJ1-4
CASQKYRGTGANVLTF	TGTGCCAGCCAAAAGTACAGGGGAACTGGGGCCAACGTCCTGACTTTC	NA	TRBV11-1	TRBD1	TRBJ2-6
CASSGRTEQYF	TGTGCCAGCAGCGGCAGGACAGAGCAGTACTTC	NA	TRBV7-2	NA	TRBJ2-7
CASSEGTGAGGNQPQHF	TGTGCCAGCAGCGAGGGGACAGGGGCTGGGGGCAATCAGCCCCAGCATTTT	once	TRBV9	TRBD1	TRBJ1-5
CASSLETSGRYEQYF	TGTGCCAGCAGCTTGGAGACTAGCGGGAGGTACGAGCAGTACTTC	NA	TRBV7-9	TRBD2	TRBJ2-7
CASRGLENIQYF	TGTGCCAGCCGGGGGTTGGAAAACATTCAGTACTTC	NA	TRBV11-2	NA	TRBJ2-4
CASQGLYTDTEAFF	TGTGCCAGCCAGGGGCTCTATACGGACACTGAAGCTTTCTTT	NA	TRBV6-5	NA	TRBJ1-1
CASTTSRGLARNEQFF	TGTGCCAGCACCACATCACGGGGCCTAGCGAGGAATGAGCAGTTCTTC	once	TRBV27	NA	TRBJ2-1
CASRTLAGVRYNEQFF	TGTGCCAGTAGAACACTAGCGGGAGTTCGCTACAATGAGCAGTTCTTC	NA	TRBV19	TRBD2	TRBJ2-1
CATSDLVSDTQYF	TGTGCCACCAGCGATTTAGTATCCGATACGCAGTATTTT	NA	TRBV15	NA	TRBJ2-3
CSVKDRNMNTEAFF	TGCAGCGTCAAGGACAGAAACATGAACACTGAAGCTTTCTTT	NA	TRBV29-1	NA	TRBJ1-1
CASSLEAGRTYEQYF	TGTGCCAGCAGCTTAGAGGCAGGGCGGACCTACGAGCAGTACTTC	NA	TRBV7-9	NA	TRBJ2-7
CASSPDFGAQYF	TGTGCCAGCAGCCCCGACTTCGGTGCGCAGTACTTC	NA	TRBV5-5	NA	TRBJ2-7
CASSLPGTASYEQYF	TGTGCCAGCAGCCTTCCCGGGACGGCGTCCTACGAGCAGTACTTC	NA	TRBV5-5	NA	TRBJ2-7
CASSQFETGGATGELFF	TGCGCCAGCAGCCAGTTTGAGACAGGGGGCGCGACCGGGGAGCTGTTTTTT	NA	TRBV4-3	TRBD1	TRBJ2-2
CASTLTGGNSPLHF	TGTGCCAGCACCCTGACAGGAGGAAATTCACCCCTCCACTTT	NA	TRBV27	NA	TRBJ1-6